Listed below are T cell receptor beta chains from one sample, sequenced in a study of OX40 agonist ivuxolimab in advanced cancers. Sequencing was performed with immunoSEQ multiplex PCR; in TCRdb, only in-frame clones are kept and a portion is missing. Of about 90,000 clones in the sample, under 95% were seen once. The sequenced sample was CD4+ or CD8+ T cells sorted from blood, obtained in a trial of the OX40 agonist ivuxolimab. The source is an adult with an advanced solid tumor such as melanoma, head and neck, liver or kidney cancer. Both conserved end residues are part of each CDR3. Each record gives: V gene, J gene, clone size, D gene, CDR3 protein, CDR3 DNA. A D gene is named only where the DNA matches it firmly. Size tells how often a clone was seen (once, few, many) or the class of an expanded clone, and some rows leave it out.

V gene: TRBV6-6; J gene: TRBJ2-7; clone size: NA; D gene: NA; CDR3 protein: CASSSGSEQYF; CDR3 DNA: TGTGCCAGCAGTTCGGGGTCCGAGCAGTACTTC
V gene: TRBV30; J gene: TRBJ1-3; clone size: NA; D gene: NA; CDR3 protein: CAWRESGNTIYF; CDR3 DNA: TGTGCCTGGAGGGAATCTGGAAACACCATATATTTT
V gene: TRBV21-1; J gene: TRBJ2-3; clone size: NA; D gene: NA; CDR3 protein: CASSKGNRGQDTQYF; CDR3 DNA: TGTGCCAGCAGCAAAGGGAACAGGGGGCAAGATACGCAGTATTTT
V gene: TRBV18; J gene: TRBJ1-2; clone size: NA; D gene: NA; CDR3 protein: CASSPTKSDYGYTF; CDR3 DNA: TGTGCCAGCTCACCAACTAAGAGTGACTATGGCTACACCTTC
V gene: TRBV15; J gene: TRBJ2-3; clone size: NA; D gene: NA; CDR3 protein: CATSALPTGTDTQYF; CDR3 DNA: TGTGCCACCAGCGCACTACCCACAGGCACAGATACGCAGTATTTT
V gene: TRBV7-2; J gene: TRBJ2-2; clone size: NA; D gene: NA; CDR3 protein: CASSYSLGSRSPGELFF; CDR3 DNA: TGTGCCAGCAGCTATTCCCTCGGGAGTCGGTCCCCCGGGGAGCTGTTTTTT
V gene: TRBV20-1; J gene: TRBJ2-1; clone size: NA; D gene: NA; CDR3 protein: CSASGPGPPLF; CDR3 DNA: TGCAGTGCTAGTGGTCCGGGGCCTCCACTCTTC
V gene: TRBV6-6; J gene: TRBJ2-1; clone size: NA; D gene: TRBD2; CDR3 protein: CASSRSGIGNNEQFF; CDR3 DNA: TGTGCCAGCAGCCGCAGCGGGATAGGGAACAATGAGCAGTTCTTC
V gene: TRBV5-1; J gene: TRBJ2-5; clone size: NA; D gene: TRBD2; CDR3 protein: CASSRRAGVTETQYF; CDR3 DNA: TGCGCCAGCAGCCGGCGGGCGGGAGTCACGGAGACCCAGTACTTC
V gene: TRBV5-5; J gene: TRBJ1-5; clone size: once; D gene: NA; CDR3 protein: CASSYSTIQSAPQHF; CDR3 DNA: TGTGCCAGCAGCTATAGTACGATCCAATCAGCGCCCCAGCATTTT
V gene: TRBV7-2; J gene: TRBJ2-1; clone size: NA; D gene: TRBD2; CDR3 protein: CASSLRTSGGRLNEQFF; CDR3 DNA: TGTGCCAGCAGCTTGAGGACTAGCGGGGGGAGATTAAATGAGCAGTTCTTC
V gene: TRBV5-5; J gene: TRBJ2-2; clone size: NA; D gene: NA; CDR3 protein: CASSLEQGSSGELFF; CDR3 DNA: TGTGCCAGCAGCTTGGAACAGGGAAGCTCCGGGGAGCTGTTTTTT
V gene: TRBV9; J gene: TRBJ2-3; clone size: NA; D gene: TRBD1; CDR3 protein: CASSTTGDVARYTQYF; CDR3 DNA: TGTGCCAGCAGCACTACAGGGGATGTTGCCCGCTATACGCAGTATTTT
V gene: TRBV19; J gene: TRBJ2-7; clone size: NA; D gene: NA; CDR3 protein: CASSADGWSSYEQYF; CDR3 DNA: TGTGCCAGTAGTGCGGACGGATGGAGCTCCTACGAGCAGTACTTC
V gene: TRBV10-2; J gene: TRBJ2-5; clone size: NA; D gene: NA; CDR3 protein: CASSVQVRETQYF; CDR3 DNA: TGCGCCAGCAGTGTACAGGTCCGAGAGACCCAGTACTTC
V gene: TRBV9; J gene: TRBJ1-3; clone size: NA; D gene: NA; CDR3 protein: CASAHGNTIYF; CDR3 DNA: TGTGCCAGCGCTCACGGAAACACCATATATTTT
V gene: TRBV18; J gene: TRBJ2-2; clone size: once; D gene: TRBD2; CDR3 protein: CASSPSGISTGELFF; CDR3 DNA: TGTGCCAGCTCTCCGAGCGGGATCAGCACCGGGGAGCTGTTTTTT